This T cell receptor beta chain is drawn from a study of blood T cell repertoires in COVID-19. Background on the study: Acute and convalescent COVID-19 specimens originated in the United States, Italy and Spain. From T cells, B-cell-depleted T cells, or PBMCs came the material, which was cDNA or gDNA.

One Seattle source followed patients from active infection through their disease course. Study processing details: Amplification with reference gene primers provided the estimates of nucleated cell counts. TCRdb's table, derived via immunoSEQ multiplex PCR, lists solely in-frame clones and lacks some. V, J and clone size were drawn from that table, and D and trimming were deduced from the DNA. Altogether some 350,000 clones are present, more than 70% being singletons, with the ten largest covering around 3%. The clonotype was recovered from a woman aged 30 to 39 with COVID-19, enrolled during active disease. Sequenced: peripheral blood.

The chain's CDR3 is CASSQRSGRSTDTQYF. CDR3 sequence (DNA): TGTGCCAGCAGCCAGCGTAGCGGGAGAAGCACAGATACGCAGTATTTT. The chain couples TRBV7-9 to TRBJ2-3; 9 bases line up with TRBD2. V shed 5 bases, J shed 0 bases, and the junction held 6 bases outside the gene matches. This CDR3 spans 16 amino acids. CDR1 and CDR2 from the germline V gene are SEHNR and FQNEAQ (reference sequence).